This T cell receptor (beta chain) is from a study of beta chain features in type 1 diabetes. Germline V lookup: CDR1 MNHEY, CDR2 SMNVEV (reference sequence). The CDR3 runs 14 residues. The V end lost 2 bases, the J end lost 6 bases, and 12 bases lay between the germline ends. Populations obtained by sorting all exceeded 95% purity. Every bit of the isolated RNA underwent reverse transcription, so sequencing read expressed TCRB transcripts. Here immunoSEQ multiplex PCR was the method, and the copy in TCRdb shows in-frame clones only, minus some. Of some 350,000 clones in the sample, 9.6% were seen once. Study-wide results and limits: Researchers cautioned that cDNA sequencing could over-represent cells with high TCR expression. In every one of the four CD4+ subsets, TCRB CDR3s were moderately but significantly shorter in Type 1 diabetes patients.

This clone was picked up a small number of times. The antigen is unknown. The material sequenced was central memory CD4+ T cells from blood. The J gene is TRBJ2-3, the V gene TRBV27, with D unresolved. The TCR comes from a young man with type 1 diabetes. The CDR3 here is CASSLRVERDTQYF. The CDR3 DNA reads TGTGCCAGCAGTTTAAGGGTTGAAAGGGATACGCAGTATTTT.